The next 19 T cell receptor beta chains were all read from a single sample in a study of T cell responses to AZD1222 COVID-19 vaccine. Libraries were prepared by immunoSEQ multiplex PCR; TCRdb keeps only in-frame clonotypes and omits some of them. Here the sample spans around 150,000 clones, roughly 92% being singletons. Source: peripheral blood, taken on day 0 of AZD1222 vaccination. The origin of the receptors is an adult in good health.

The chain links TRBV5-4 to TRBJ2-3; D gene uncertain. Germline CDR1 is SGHNT and CDR2 is YYREEE (reference sequence). This CDR3 is 14 amino acids long. Trimming took off 0 bases at V and 2 bases at J, with 7 bases between the two ends. CDR3 nucleotides: TGTGCCAGCAGCTTGGGTCGCCCCACAGATACGCAGTATTTT. This translates into CASSLGRPTDTQYF.

This chain uses TRBV28 with TRBJ1-3; D not certain. Germline CDR1 and CDR2: MDHEN and SYDVKM. Trimming removed 4 bases at V and 0 bases at J, with 13 bases between. The CDR3 consists of 16 residues. In DNA form, the CDR3 reads TGTGCCAGCAGTTCCCCCAGCCCAATCTCTGGAAACACCATATATTTT. It yields the protein CASSSPSPISGNTIYF.

The CDR3 reads CASTPSPRGRNTIYF. In DNA form, the CDR3 reads TGTGCCAGCACCCCCAGTCCCAGGGGGAGAAACACCATATATTTT. V gene TRBV7-9 combines with J gene TRBJ1-3, with 7 bases identical to TRBD1. Looked up from germline, CDR1 is SEHNR and CDR2 is FQNEAQ (reference sequence). J was trimmed by 5 bases and V by 7 bases; bases with no gene match: 11. CDR3 length equals 15 residues.

The rearrangement uses TRBV30 and TRBJ2-3; D is possibly TRBD1 (6 bases). The CDR3 length is 15 residues. Germline V gives CDR1 GTSNPN, CDR2 SVGIG (reference sequence). The germline V and J ends were trimmed by 0 bases and 6 bases, with 16 bases remaining between them. The CDR3 loop reads CAWSVLGQGSDTQYF. In DNA, the CDR3 is TGTGCCTGGAGTGTTTTAGGTCAGGGGTCTGATACGCAGTATTTT. Together with reference TRBV30 and TRBJ2-3, the CDR3 gives the full variable domain: SQTIHQWPATLVQPVGSPLSLECTVEGTSNPNLYWYRQAAGRGLQLLFYSVGIGQISSEVPQNLSASRPQDRQFILSSKKLLLSDSGFYLCAWSVLGQGSDTQYFGPGTRLTVL.

The J gene is TRBJ1-4, the V gene TRBV5-8; maybe TRBD1 (6 bases). Germline assignment: CDR1 SGHTS and CDR2 YDEGEE. With 5 bases removed from V and 2 bases from J, the gap between germline ends came to 13 bases. The CDR3 extends over 15 amino acids. The CDR3 loop is CASSQGRPTNEKLFF. In DNA, the CDR3 is TGTGCCAGCAGTCAGGGGCGACCGACTAATGAAAAACTGTTTTTT.

The gene calls are TRBV6-5 and TRBJ2-2; no clear D. This CDR3 region has 14 residues. From germline, CDR1 is MNHEY and CDR2 SVGAGI. V dropped 2 bases and J dropped 3 bases, with 7 bases sitting between them. In DNA, the CDR3 is TGTGCCAGCAGTTACGCCACTTACACCGGGGAGCTGTTTTTT. As protein: CASSYATYTGELFF.

The chain couples TRBV15 to TRBJ1-6; D gene ambiguous. Trimming took off 6 bases at V and 7 bases at J, with 13 bases between the two ends. Germline CDR1 is LNHNV and CDR2 is YYDKDF (reference sequence). The CDR3 length is 14 residues. CDR3 amino acids: CATSRRDGNSPLHF. DNA of the CDR3: TGTGCCACCAGTCGAAGGGATGGGAATTCACCCCTCCACTTT.

This clone was observed many times. V and J are TRBV18 and TRBJ1-6; tentatively, D is TRBD1 (5 bases). V dropped 5 bases and J dropped 9 bases, with 14 bases sitting between them. The CDR3 totals 14 residues. From germline, CDR1 is KGHSH and CDR2 LQKENI. The CDR3 DNA sequence: TGTGCCAGCTCAGCTGACAGTCTGAGTTCACCCCTCCACTTT. Its protein is CASSADSLSSPLHF.

J is TRBJ2-3 and V is TRBV27; D may correspond to TRBD1 or TRBD2 (5 bases each). The CDR3 is made up of 16 amino acids. Germline CDR1 reads MNHEY; CDR2 reads SMNVEV (reference sequence). V gave up 6 bases and J gave up 0 bases, with 16 bases separating them. This chain's CDR3 is CASSPAGADSTDTQYF. The CDR3 DNA reads as TGTGCCAGCAGCCCTGCCGGGGCGGATAGCACAGATACGCAGTATTTT.

This chain links TRBV11-3 with TRBJ1-1; D ambiguous. V shed 1 base and J shed 0 bases, with 3 bases lying between them. There are 13 residues in the CDR3. Per the germline V gene, CDR1 is SGHNT and CDR2 is YENEEA. This chain's CDR3 is CASSLGLNTEAFF. CDR3 coding DNA: TGTGCCAGCAGCTTAGGATTGAACACTGAAGCTTTCTTT.

The chain couples TRBV11-3 to TRBJ2-7, with D maybe TRBD2 (7 bases). V shed 5 bases and J shed 6 bases, with 11 bases lying between them. Germline CDR1 reads SGHNT; CDR2 reads YENEEA. The CDR3 has 12 amino acids. The CDR3 protein is CASSPRGGEQYF. CDR3 coding DNA: TGTGCCAGCAGCCCAAGGGGGGGCGAGCAGTACTTC.

The chain joins TRBV6-5 to TRBJ1-3; 7 bases fit TRBD1. After removal of 6 bases from V and 4 bases from J, the junction contained 9 bases not matched to a gene. Germline lookup yields CDR1 MNHEY and CDR2 SVGAGI. The CDR3 extends over 15 amino acids. Here the CDR3 DNA reads TGTGCCAGCAGCAACGACAGGGTGGGCGGAAACACCATATATTTT. Residues: CASSNDRVGGNTIYF.

This rearrangement joins TRBV27 to TRBJ2-3; 8 bases fit TRBD2. Trimming cost V 6 bases and J 1 base; bases outside gene matches: 6. CDR1 is MNHEY and CDR2 is SMNVEV in the germline V gene (reference sequence). This CDR3 contains 15 residues. In DNA, the CDR3 is TGTGCCAGCAGGGGAGCGGGAGTAGGCACAGATACGCAGTATTTT. Protein: CASRGAGVGTDTQYF.

The J gene is TRBJ1-4, the V gene TRBV21-1; the table's D call, TRBD1, was not checked against the DNA. TRBV21-1 is recorded as a pseudogene. The CDR3 totals 17 residues. The CDR3 region has the DNA TGTGCCAGCAGCAAAGCGCTTTCTGGACAGCGAAATGAAAAACTGTTTTTT. It translates to CASSKALSGQRNEKLFF.

V is TRBV5-1 and J is TRBJ2-5; 7 positions agree with TRBD1. Trimming at V came to 4 bases and at J to 3 bases, leaving 12 bases not matched to a gene. The CDR3 is made up of 16 amino acids. CDR1 is SGHRS and CDR2 is YFSETQ in the germline V gene. The CDR3 nucleotides are TGCGCCAGCAGCACGGTGGAGCCGACAGGGAAAGAGACCCAGTACTTC. The encoded protein is CASSTVEPTGKETQYF.

V usage is TRBV5-1 and J usage is TRBJ1-5; unclear D gene. Trimming pared 0 bases from V and 2 bases from J, leaving 18 bases between. CDR1 SGHRS and CDR2 YFSETQ come from the germline V gene. The CDR3 sequence is 18 residues long. The CDR3 spells CASSLVGSDPPGNQPQHF. The CDR3 nucleotides read TGCGCCAGCAGCTTGGTGGGGTCGGACCCTCCCGGCAATCAGCCCCAGCATTTT.

The CDR3, as DNA: TGCAGTGCTAGTCTTAGCGCTATGGAGCAGTACTTC. As protein: CSASLSAMEQYF. V usage is TRBV20-1 and J usage is TRBJ2-7, with TRBD2 as a possible D gene (5 bases). Germline assignment: CDR1 DFQATT and CDR2 SNEGSKA (reference sequence). V lost 3 bases to trimming and J lost 7 bases, with 13 bases between them. The CDR3 consists of 12 residues.

The rearrangement uses TRBV6-1 and TRBJ1-2; D is possibly TRBD1 (5 bases). Deletions cut 2 bases from V and 6 bases from J, with 19 bases between. The CDR3 totals 16 residues. Germline assignment: CDR1 MNHNS and CDR2 SASEGT. The CDR3 coding sequence is TGTGCCAGCAGTGAATCTCTTGGGGCAGGGTCCCATGGCTACACCTTC. Its translation: CASSESLGAGSHGYTF.

This chain connects TRBV20-1 to TRBJ1-5; D is unresolved. There are 13 residues in the CDR3. Germline V lookup: CDR1 DFQATT, CDR2 SNEGSKA (reference sequence). V was trimmed by 3 bases and J by 1 base, leaving 7 bases between them. Written as DNA, the CDR3 is TGCAGTGCTAGTTCTGGGAGCAATCAGCCCCAGCATTTT. Translation gives CSASSGSNQPQHF.